The rows below give T cell receptor beta chains drawn from one sample of a study of cytomegalovirus exposure and HLA in healthy donors. Assay used: immunoSEQ multiplex PCR; TCRdb lists only in-frame clones, some missing. The repertoire has some 150,000 clones, roughly nine tenths of them found once; the top ten carry 3% to 3.5%. Sequencing was performed on PBMCs. All receptors derive from a woman aged 18 to 35 in good health and CMV-seropositive. Each CDR3 is given with its conserved first and last residue. The order of the fields is CDR3 DNA, CDR3 protein, clone size, D gene, CDR3 length, J gene, V gene. The D gene is left open where the match is weak. For some rows the clone size is stated as once, few or many, or as a class when expanded; others skip it.

TGTGCCAGCTCACCACCGGGACAGGGGGAGGATACGCAGTATTTT	CASSPPGQGEDTQYF	once	TRBD1	15	TRBJ2-3	TRBV18
TGTGCCAGCAGCCCATCCGGGACAGGGAACACCGGGGAGCTGTTTTTT	CASSPSGTGNTGELFF	-	TRBD1	16	TRBJ2-2	TRBV9
TGTGCCAGCAGTCCCAGGACTAACACCGGGGAGCTGTTTTTT	CASSPRTNTGELFF	-	-	14	TRBJ2-2	TRBV11-2
TGTGCCAGCAGCTTAGAGGTAGCGGGAAGGACCGGGGAGCTGTTTTTT	CASSLEVAGRTGELFF	few	TRBD2	16	TRBJ2-2	TRBV7-2
TGTGCCAGCAGCTTGGTACTGGCGGGAGCGGGGACGCAGTATTTT	CASSLVLAGAGTQYF	-	TRBD2	15	TRBJ2-3	TRBV5-5
TGTGCCAGCAGCCTAGCTCGGGGAGGGGAATCCCAGTACTTC	CASSLARGGESQYF	few	TRBD2	14	TRBJ2-5	TRBV11-2
TGTGCCAGCAGTGAACCGGGACTAGCGGGACCAGATACGCAGTATTTT	CASSEPGLAGPDTQYF	-	TRBD2	16	TRBJ2-3	TRBV6-1
TGTGCCAGTTCACCGGGACTAGCGGGAGGTGGTGAGCAGTTCTTC	CASSPGLAGGGEQFF	-	TRBD2	15	TRBJ2-1	TRBV2
TGTGCCAGCAGCTTTTCAGGGCCGAACACTGAAGCTTTCTTT	CASSFSGPNTEAFF	-	-	14	TRBJ1-1	TRBV7-2
TGTGCCAGCAGCCTCCTGGCCGGGACAGATACGCAGTATTTT	CASSLLAGTDTQYF	once	-	14	TRBJ2-3	TRBV7-3
TGCGCCACCCTCGGGGGTGCGAACACCGGGGAGCTGTTTTTT	CATLGGANTGELFF	-	-	14	TRBJ2-2	TRBV10-2